This T cell receptor beta chain was identified during a study of cytomegalovirus exposure and HLA in healthy donors. Whole-study results and caveats: The study designated about 160 TCR beta chains cytomegalovirus-associated. Productive status was seen about 90% or about 30% of the time for most TCR beta V segments in an earlier analysis. Sequencing artifact likely explains a cluster of highly shared sequence variants.

The primer mix had 60 Vbeta and 13 Jbeta primers. Assay: immunoSEQ multiplex PCR; the TCRdb copy retains only in-frame clones and omits some. Of 170,000 or so clones in the sample, approximately 84% were seen once. Germline trimming cut 0 bases from V and 7 bases from J; bases unmatched to any gene: 7. Germline CDR1 reads SGHRS; CDR2 reads YFSETQ. The CDR3 is 14 amino acids. Concerning this clone itself: Antigen specificity is unknown.

The chain carries TRBV5-1 and TRBJ2-7; TRBD1 matches at 7 bases. The sequence derives from a girl between 5 and 17 years old in good health and CMV-seropositive. Sequenced sample: PBMCs. CDR3 in amino acids: CASSLEQGTREQYF. In DNA, the CDR3 is TGCGCCAGCAGCTTGGAACAGGGGACGCGGGAGCAGTACTTC.